This T cell receptor beta chain came from a study of identical twins. Via MiXCR, TCRdb re-called the 5' RACE reads, giving one row per CDR3 protein. Here the sample spans about 1.7 million distinct CDR3 sequences, less than 35% being singletons. Comments on this clonotype: The antigen is unknown.

General study points: Cross-sectional statistics underpinned the conclusions; the same donors were not followed. Beta clonotypes that were abundant in cord blood contained fewer insertions, a pattern absent from memory repertoires. There was more out-of-frame TCR alpha sharing in monozygotic twins than models estimated.

The sample taken for sequencing was cord blood. This TCR derives from a newborn girl in good health.

CDR3 nucleotide sequence: TGTGCCAGCAGCCGTGGAGTGGGGACACGTACGATCCCCTACGAGCAGTACTTC. Translated, it gives CASSRGVGTRTIPYEQYF. The chain employs TRBV3-1 and TRBJ2-7; D possibly corresponds to TRBD1 (6 bases). The CDR3 spans 18 residues. With 4 bases removed from V and 2 bases from J, the gap between germline ends came to 24 bases. Germline V gene sequence: CDR1 LGHDT, CDR2 YNNKEL (reference sequence).